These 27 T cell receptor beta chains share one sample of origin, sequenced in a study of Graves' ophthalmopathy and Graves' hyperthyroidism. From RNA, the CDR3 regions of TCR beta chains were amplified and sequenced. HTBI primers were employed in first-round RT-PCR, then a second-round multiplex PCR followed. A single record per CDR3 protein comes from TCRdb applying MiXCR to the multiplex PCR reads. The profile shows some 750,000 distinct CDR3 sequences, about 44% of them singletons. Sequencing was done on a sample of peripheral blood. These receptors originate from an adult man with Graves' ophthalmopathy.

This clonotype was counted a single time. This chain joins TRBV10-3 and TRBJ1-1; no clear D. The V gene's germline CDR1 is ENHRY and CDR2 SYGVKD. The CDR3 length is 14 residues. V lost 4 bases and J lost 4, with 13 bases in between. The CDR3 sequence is CAISGYPERTEAFF. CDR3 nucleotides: TGTGCCATCAGTGGGTATCCCGAGCGCACTGAAGCTTTCTTT.

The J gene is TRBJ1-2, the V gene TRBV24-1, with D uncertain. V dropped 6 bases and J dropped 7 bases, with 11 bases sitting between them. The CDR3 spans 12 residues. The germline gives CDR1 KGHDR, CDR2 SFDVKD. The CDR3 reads CATSLEKLGYTF. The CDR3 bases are TGTGCCACCAGTTTGGAAAAGCTTGGCTACACCTTC.

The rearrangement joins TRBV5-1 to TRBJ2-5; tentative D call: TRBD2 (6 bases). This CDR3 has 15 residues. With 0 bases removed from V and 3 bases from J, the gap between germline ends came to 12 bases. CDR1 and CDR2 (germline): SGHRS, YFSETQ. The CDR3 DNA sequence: TGCGCCAGCAGCTTGGCGGCGGGGCGAGAAGAGACCCAGTACTTC. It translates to CASSLAAGREETQYF.

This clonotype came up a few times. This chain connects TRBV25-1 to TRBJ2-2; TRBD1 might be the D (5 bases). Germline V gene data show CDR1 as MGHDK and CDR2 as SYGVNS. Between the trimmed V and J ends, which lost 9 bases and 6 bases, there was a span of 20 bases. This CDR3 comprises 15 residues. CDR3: CASSPSDRRAGELFF. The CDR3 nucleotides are TGTGCCAGTAGCCCCAGCGACAGAAGGGCCGGGGAGCTGTTTTTT.

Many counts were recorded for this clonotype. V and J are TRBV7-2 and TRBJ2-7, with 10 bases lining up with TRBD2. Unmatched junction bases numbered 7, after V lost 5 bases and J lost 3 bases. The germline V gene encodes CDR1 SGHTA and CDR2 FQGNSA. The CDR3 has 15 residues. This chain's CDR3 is CASSTRTSGFYEQYF. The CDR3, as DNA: TGTGCCAGCAGCACAAGGACTAGCGGATTCTACGAGCAGTACTTC.

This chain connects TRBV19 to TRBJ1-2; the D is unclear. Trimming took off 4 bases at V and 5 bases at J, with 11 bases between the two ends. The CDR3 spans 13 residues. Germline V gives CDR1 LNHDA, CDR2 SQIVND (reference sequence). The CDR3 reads CASSTASFYGYTF. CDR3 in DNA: TGTGCCAGTAGTACCGCCTCCTTTTATGGCTACACCTTC.

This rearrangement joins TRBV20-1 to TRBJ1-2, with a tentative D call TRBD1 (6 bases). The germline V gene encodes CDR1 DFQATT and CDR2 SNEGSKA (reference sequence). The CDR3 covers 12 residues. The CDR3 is CSGGQRYDGYTF. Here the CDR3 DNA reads TGCAGCGGAGGACAGAGGTATGACGGCTACACCTTC.

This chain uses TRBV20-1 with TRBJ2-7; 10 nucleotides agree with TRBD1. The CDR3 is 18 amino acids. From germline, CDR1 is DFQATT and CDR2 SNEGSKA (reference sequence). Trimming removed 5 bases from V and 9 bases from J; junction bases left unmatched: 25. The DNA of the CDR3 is TGCAGTGCTTCCCGGACAGGGGGGAGGGCTAGCGCCCAAAGTGGGCAGTACTTC. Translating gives CSASRTGGRASAQSGQYF.

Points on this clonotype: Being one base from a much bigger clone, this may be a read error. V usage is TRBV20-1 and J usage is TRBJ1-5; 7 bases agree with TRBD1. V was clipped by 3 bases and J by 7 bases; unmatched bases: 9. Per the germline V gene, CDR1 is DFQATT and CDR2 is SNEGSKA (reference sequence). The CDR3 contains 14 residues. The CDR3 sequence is CSAREDRRNQPQHF. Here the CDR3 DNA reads TGCAGTGCTAGGGAGGACAGGAGGAACCAGCCCCAGCATTTT.

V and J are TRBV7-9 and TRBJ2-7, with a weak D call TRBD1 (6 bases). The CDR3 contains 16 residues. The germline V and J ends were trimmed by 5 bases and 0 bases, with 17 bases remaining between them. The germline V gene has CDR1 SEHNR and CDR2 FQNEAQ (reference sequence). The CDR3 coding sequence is TGTGCCAGCAGCCCATACGGACAGATGAGCTCCTACGAGCAGTACTTC. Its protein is CASSPYGQMSSYEQYF.

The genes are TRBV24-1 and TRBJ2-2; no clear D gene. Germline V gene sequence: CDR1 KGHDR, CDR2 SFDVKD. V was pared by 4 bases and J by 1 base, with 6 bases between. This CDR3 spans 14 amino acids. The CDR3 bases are TGTGCCACCAGTGACCCAGGGAACACCGGGGAGCTGTTTTTT. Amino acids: CATSDPGNTGELFF.

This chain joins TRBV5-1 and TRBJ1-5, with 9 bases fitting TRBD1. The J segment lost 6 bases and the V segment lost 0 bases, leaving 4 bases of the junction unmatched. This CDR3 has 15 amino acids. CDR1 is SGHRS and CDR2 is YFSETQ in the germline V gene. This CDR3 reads CASSLGTGEGQPQHF. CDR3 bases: TGCGCCAGCAGCTTGGGGACAGGGGAAGGTCAGCCCCAGCATTTT.

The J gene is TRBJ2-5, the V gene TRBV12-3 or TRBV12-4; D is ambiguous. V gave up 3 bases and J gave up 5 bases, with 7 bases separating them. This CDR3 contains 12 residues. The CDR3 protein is CASSFRVETQYF. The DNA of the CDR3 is TGTGCCAGCAGTTTCCGAGTTGAGACCCAGTACTTC.

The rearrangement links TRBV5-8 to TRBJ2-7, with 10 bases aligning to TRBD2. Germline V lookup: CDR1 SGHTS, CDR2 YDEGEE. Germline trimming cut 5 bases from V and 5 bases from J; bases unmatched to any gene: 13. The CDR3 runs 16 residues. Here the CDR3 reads CASRPSGSQPGDEQYF. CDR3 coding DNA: TGTGCCAGCAGACCTAGCGGGAGCCAACCGGGGGACGAGCAGTACTTC.

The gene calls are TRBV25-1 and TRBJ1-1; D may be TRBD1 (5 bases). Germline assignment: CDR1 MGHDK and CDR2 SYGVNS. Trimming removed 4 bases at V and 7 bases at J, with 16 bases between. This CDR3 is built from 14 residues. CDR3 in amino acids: CASSARPRGVEAFF. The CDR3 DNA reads TGTGCCAGCAGTGCTAGACCTCGGGGGGTTGAAGCTTTCTTT.

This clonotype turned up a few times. CDR3 residues: CASAQPGITAGYTF. CDR3 DNA: TGTGCCAGCGCTCAACCTGGCATCACTGCTGGCTACACCTTC. The rearrangement joins TRBV6-5 to TRBJ1-2; D is unclear. Germline CDR1 is MNHEY and CDR2 is SVGAGI. The germline V and J ends were trimmed by 8 bases and 7 bases, with 20 bases remaining between them. The CDR3 covers 14 residues.

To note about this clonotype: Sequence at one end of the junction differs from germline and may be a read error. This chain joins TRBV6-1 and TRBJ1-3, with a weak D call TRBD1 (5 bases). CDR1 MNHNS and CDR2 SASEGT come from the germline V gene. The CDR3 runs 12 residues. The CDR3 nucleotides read TGTGCCGGTCGGGACTCTGAAAACACCATATATTTT. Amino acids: CAGRDSENTIYF.

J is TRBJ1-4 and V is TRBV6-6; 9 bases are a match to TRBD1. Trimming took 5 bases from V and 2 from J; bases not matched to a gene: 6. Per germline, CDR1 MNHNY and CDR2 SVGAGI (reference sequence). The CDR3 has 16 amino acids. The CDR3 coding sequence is TGTGCCAGCAGTACCCGGACAGGGGCGACTAATGAAAAACTGTTTTTT. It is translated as CASSTRTGATNEKLFF.

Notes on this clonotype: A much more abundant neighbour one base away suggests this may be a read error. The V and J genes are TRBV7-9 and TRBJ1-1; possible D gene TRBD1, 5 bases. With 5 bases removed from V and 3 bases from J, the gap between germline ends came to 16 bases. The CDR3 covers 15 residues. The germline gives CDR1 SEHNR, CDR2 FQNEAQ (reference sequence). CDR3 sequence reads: CASSPEAGTHTEAFF. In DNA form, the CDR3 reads TGTGCCAGCAGCCCAGAGGCAGGGACGCACACTGAAGCTTTCTTT.

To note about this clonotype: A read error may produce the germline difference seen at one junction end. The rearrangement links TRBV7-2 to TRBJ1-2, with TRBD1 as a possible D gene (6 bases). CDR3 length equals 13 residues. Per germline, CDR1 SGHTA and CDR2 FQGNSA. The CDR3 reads CASSLEGGSGYTF. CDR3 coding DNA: TGTGCCAGCAGTTTAGAGGGGGGTTCTGGCTACACCTTC. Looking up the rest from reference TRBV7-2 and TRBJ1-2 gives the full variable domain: GAGVSQSPSNKVTEKGKDVELRCDPISGHTALYWYRQSLGQGLEFLIYFQGNSAPDKSGLPSDRFSAERTGGSVSTLTIQRTQQEDSAVYLCASSLEGGSGYTFGSGTRLTVV.

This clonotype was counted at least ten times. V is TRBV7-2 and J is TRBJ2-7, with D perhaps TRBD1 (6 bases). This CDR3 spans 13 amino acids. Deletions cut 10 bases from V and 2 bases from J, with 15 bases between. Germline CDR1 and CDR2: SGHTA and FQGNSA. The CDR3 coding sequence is TGTGCCACCCAGGGGTCATTCCCCTACGAGCAGTACTTC. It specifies CATQGSFPYEQYF.

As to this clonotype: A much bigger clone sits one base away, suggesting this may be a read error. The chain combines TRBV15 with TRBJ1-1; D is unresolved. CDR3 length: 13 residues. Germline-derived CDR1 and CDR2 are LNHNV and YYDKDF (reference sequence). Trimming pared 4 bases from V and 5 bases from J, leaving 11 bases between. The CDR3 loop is CATSILRVTEAFF. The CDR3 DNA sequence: TGTGCCACCAGCATATTACGGGTTACTGAAGCTTTCTTT.

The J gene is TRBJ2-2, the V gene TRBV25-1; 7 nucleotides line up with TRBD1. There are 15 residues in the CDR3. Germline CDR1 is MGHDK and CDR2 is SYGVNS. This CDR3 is CAREIRTGNTGELFF. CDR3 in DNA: TGTGCTAGAGAGATACGGACAGGGAACACCGGGGAGCTGTTTTTT.

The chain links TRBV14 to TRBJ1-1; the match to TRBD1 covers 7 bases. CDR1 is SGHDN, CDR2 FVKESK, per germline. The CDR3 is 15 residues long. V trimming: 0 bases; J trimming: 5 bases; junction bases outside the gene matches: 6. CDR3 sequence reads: CASSQDNRGRTEAFF. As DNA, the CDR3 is TGTGCCAGCAGCCAAGATAACAGGGGAAGGACTGAAGCTTTCTTT.

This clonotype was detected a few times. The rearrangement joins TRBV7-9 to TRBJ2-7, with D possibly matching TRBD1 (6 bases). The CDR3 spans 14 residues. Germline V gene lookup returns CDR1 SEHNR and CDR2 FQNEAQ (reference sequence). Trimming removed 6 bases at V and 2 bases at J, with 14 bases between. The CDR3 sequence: CASSYRAGAYEQYF. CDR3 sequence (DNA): TGTGCCAGCAGTTACAGGGCAGGGGCCTACGAGCAGTACTTC.

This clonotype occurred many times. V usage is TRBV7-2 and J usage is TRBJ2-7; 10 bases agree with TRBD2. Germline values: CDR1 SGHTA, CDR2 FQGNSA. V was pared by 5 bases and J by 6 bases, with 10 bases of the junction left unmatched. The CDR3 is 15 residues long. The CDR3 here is CASSPPSGRAPEQYF. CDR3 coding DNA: TGTGCCAGCAGCCCCCCCAGCGGGAGGGCCCCCGAGCAGTACTTC.

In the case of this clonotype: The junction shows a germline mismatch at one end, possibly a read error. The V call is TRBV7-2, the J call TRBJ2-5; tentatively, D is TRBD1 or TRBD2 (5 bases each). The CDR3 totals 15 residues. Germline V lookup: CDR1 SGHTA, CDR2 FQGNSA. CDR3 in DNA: TGTGCCAGCAGTTTAGATTGGGACGGCCAAGAGACCCAGTACTTC. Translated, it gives CASSLDWDGQETQYF.